The rows below give T cell receptor beta chains drawn from one sample of a study of blood T cell repertoires in COVID-19. Here immunoSEQ multiplex PCR was the method, and the copy in TCRdb shows in-frame clones only, minus some. The sample contains hundreds of thousands of clones, 70% to 90% of which appear only once. The material sequenced was PBMCs or T cells enriched from blood (not recorded which). These receptors were taken from a woman under 40 who had been exposed to COVID-19. Each CDR3 is given with its conserved first and last residue. A D gene is named only where the DNA matches it firmly. Clone size is given for some rows only: seen once, a few or many times, or a class if the clone is expanded.

clone size	J gene	D gene	V gene	CDR3 protein	CDR3 DNA
NA	TRBJ2-1	NA	TRBV5-1	CASSSLQGSYNEQFF	TGCGCCAGCAGCTCCCTCCAGGGCTCCTACAATGAGCAGTTCTTC
NA	TRBJ2-1	NA	TRBV29-1	CSVDDIWQFF	TGCAGCGTAGATGACATCTGGCAGTTCTTC
once	TRBJ1-3	NA	TRBV9	CASSGKLGGSGNTIYF	TGTGCCAGCAGTGGAAAGTTGGGAGGGTCTGGAAACACCATATATTTT
NA	TRBJ2-1	NA	TRBV5-1	CASSNDWSSYNEQFF	TGCGCCAGCAGCAACGACTGGAGCTCCTACAATGAGCAGTTCTTC
NA	TRBJ1-1	TRBD1	TRBV19	CASSMDRTNTEAFF	TGTGCCAGTAGTATGGACAGGACGAACACTGAAGCTTTCTTT
NA	TRBJ1-2	NA	TRBV5-1	CASSLAWGANYGYTF	TGCGCCAGCAGCTTGGCCTGGGGCGCAAACTATGGCTACACCTTC
few	TRBJ1-2	NA	TRBV24-1	CATRDRGGYTF	TGTGCCACCAGGGACCGGGGGGGCTACACCTTC
NA	TRBJ1-2	NA	TRBV4-2	CASSQLPPQDGYTF	TGTGCCAGCAGCCAACTGCCCCCCCAGGATGGCTACACCTTC
NA	TRBJ2-7	NA	TRBV7-9	CASSLVGATGEQYF	TGTGCCAGCAGCTTAGTCGGAGCCACTGGCGAGCAGTACTTC
NA	TRBJ1-1	TRBD1	TRBV6-6	CASSHRGGRPEAFF	TGTGCCAGCAGCCACAGGGGAGGTCGGCCTGAAGCTTTCTTT
NA	TRBJ2-5	NA	TRBV4-1	CASSPAGGLRGSAQETQYF	TGCGCCAGCAGCCCAGCCGGAGGTCTCCGGGGTTCGGCGCAAGAGACCCAGTACTTC
NA	TRBJ1-6	NA	TRBV5-1	CASSLGSSTPPRSPLHF	TGCGCCAGCAGTCTTGGATCTTCGACACCTCCCAGGTCACCCCTCCACTTT
NA	TRBJ2-4	TRBD2	TRBV20-1	CSASTPRGIAKNIQYF	TGCAGTGCTAGTACCCCGCGGGGGATAGCCAAAAACATTCAGTACTTC
NA	TRBJ2-7	NA	TRBV27	CASSRIGGEQYF	TGTGCCAGTTCCCGGATCGGAGGAGAGCAGTACTTC
NA	TRBJ1-3	NA	TRBV20-1	CSARGWGVGGNTIYF	TGCAGTGCTCGTGGCTGGGGGGTGGGAGGAAACACCATATATTTT
once	TRBJ2-2	NA	TRBV5-1	CASSLRQETGELFF	TGCGCCAGCAGCTTACGACAGGAAACCGGGGAGCTGTTTTTT
NA	TRBJ1-5	TRBD1	TRBV7-6	CASSPDRDQPQHF	TGTGCCAGCAGCCCGGACAGGGACCAGCCCCAGCATTTT
NA	TRBJ2-7	TRBD2	TRBV12-3/TRBV12-4	CATRTSGRYEQYF	TGTGCCACCAGGACTAGCGGGAGATACGAGCAGTACTTC
NA	TRBJ1-2	TRBD1	TRBV24-1	CATNPGGTDYGYTF	TGTGCCACCAACCCAGGGGGCACCGACTATGGCTACACCTTC
NA	TRBJ1-2	NA	TRBV10-3	CAISEGASSYGYTF	TGTGCCATCAGTGAGGGGGCGTCCTCGTATGGCTACACCTTC
NA	TRBJ1-2	TRBD1	TRBV19	CASRPPGQNFLIYTF	TGTGCCAGTAGGCCACCGGGACAGAATTTTTTGATCTACACCTTC
NA	TRBJ2-7	NA	TRBV13	CASGFQQGPYEQYF	TGTGCCAGCGGTTTTCAGCAGGGCCCTTACGAGCAGTACTTC
NA	TRBJ2-2	TRBD2	TRBV6-5	CASSYGGVTGELFF	TGTGCCAGCAGTTACGGGGGGGTCACCGGGGAGCTGTTTTTT
NA	TRBJ1-1	NA	TRBV20-1	CSPVGTEAFF	TGCAGCCCAGTTGGCACTGAAGCTTTCTTT
NA	TRBJ2-2	TRBD1	TRBV12-3/TRBV12-4	CASWDRNTGELFF	TGTGCCAGCTGGGACAGAAACACCGGGGAGCTGTTTTTT
NA	TRBJ1-6	TRBD1	TRBV30	CAWSSPLGQGFSPLHF	TGTGCCTGGAGTTCACCCCTCGGACAGGGTTTCTCACCCCTCCACTTT
NA	TRBJ1-2	NA	TRBV10-3	CAISESGGSTF	TGTGCCATCAGTGAGTCGGGGGGTAGCACCTTC
NA	TRBJ2-7	NA	TRBV5-8	CASSPNQGYEQYF	TGTGCCAGCAGCCCAAACCAGGGCTACGAGCAGTACTTC